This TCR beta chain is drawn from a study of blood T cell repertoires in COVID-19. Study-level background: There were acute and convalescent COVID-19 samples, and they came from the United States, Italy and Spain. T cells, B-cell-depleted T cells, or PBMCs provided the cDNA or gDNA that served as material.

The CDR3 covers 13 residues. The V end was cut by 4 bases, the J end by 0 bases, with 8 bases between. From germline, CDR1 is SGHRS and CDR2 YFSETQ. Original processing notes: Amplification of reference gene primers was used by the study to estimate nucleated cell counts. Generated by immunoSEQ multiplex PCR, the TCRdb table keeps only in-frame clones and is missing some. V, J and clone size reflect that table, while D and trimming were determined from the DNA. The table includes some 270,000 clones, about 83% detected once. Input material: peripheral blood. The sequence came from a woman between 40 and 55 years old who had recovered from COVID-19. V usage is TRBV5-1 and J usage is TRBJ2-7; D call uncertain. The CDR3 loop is CASSPYISYEQYF. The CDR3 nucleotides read TGCGCCAGCAGCCCCTATATCTCCTACGAGCAGTACTTC.